This entry lists 11 T cell receptor beta chains sequenced from one sample in a study of T cell responses to AZD1222 COVID-19 vaccine. Some clones are missing from TCRdb's copy, which holds only in-frame ones; the method was immunoSEQ multiplex PCR. The sample lists over 95,000 clones; roughly 92% were seen once. Sample: peripheral blood, taken on day 0 of AZD1222 vaccination. Receptor source: an adult in good health.

The chain employs TRBV7-2 and TRBJ1-1, with D maybe TRBD1 (6 bases). Germline CDR1 and CDR2: SGHTA and FQGNSA. Trimming stripped 0 bases from V and 10 bases from J, with 18 bases between. CDR3 size: 15 residues. The CDR3 DNA is TGTGCCAGCAGCTTAGCGACTGCCGGGGGACATGGAGCTTTCTTT. This sequence encodes CASSLATAGGHGAFF.

The V and J genes are TRBV25-1 and TRBJ1-3; the D is unclear. Trimming took off 5 bases at V and 3 bases at J, with 5 bases between the two ends. Germline assignment: CDR1 MGHDK and CDR2 SYGVNS. This CDR3 comprises 12 residues. CDR3 amino acids: CASSSGGNTIYF. In DNA form, the CDR3 reads TGTGCCAGCAGTTCGGGTGGAAACACCATATATTTT.

The chain couples TRBV18 to TRBJ2-7; unclear D gene. Trimming shortened V by 0 bases and J by 2 bases, and 8 bases separated the two germline ends. The CDR3 runs 14 residues. The germline CDR1 and CDR2 sequences are KGHSH and LQKENI. CDR3 DNA: TGTGCCAGCTCACCACCGGGCAGAGCCTACGAGCAGTACTTC. Protein: CASSPPGRAYEQYF.

The V gene is TRBV27, the J gene TRBJ1-2; no clear D. The CDR3 sequence is 15 residues long. Between the trimmed V and J ends, which lost 1 base and 4 bases, there was a span of 13 bases. CDR1 is MNHEY and CDR2 is SMNVEV in the germline V gene (reference sequence). The CDR3 spells CASSLYEGSSYGYTF. The CDR3 DNA reads TGTGCCAGCAGTTTATACGAGGGATCTTCCTATGGCTACACCTTC.

V and J are TRBV7-2 and TRBJ1-2, with D perhaps matching TRBD1 (5 bases). The V end was cut by 5 bases, the J end by 1 base, with 8 bases between. Germline V lookup: CDR1 SGHTA, CDR2 FQGNSA. The CDR3 length is 13 residues. The CDR3 DNA follows: TGTGCCAGCAGCCAGGGATATAACTATGGCTACACCTTC. Its protein is CASSQGYNYGYTF.

This chain links TRBV5-5 with TRBJ1-1; D is uncertain. Trimming removed 4 bases at V and 1 base at J, with 11 bases between. This CDR3 region has 14 residues. The germline V gene encodes CDR1 SGHKS and CDR2 YYEKEE (reference sequence). CDR3 coding DNA: TGTGCCAGCAGCGTGCCGGGAGGGAACACTGAAGCTTTCTTT. Protein product: CASSVPGGNTEAFF. Filled out from reference TRBV5-5 and TRBJ1-1, the complete variable domain reads DAGVTQSPTHLIKTRGQQVTLRCSPISGHKSVSWYQQVLGQGPQFIFQYYEKEERGRGNFPDRFSARQFPNYSSELNVNALLLGDSALYLCASSVPGGNTEAFFGQGTRLTVV.

V is TRBV19 and J is TRBJ2-1; D is unresolved. With 8 bases removed from V and 0 bases from J, the gap between germline ends came to 14 bases. Germline V gene lookup returns CDR1 LNHDA and CDR2 SQIVND (reference sequence). The CDR3 has 15 amino acids. Here the CDR3 DNA reads TGTGCCAGTCTTCGGGCAGGAAGCTCCTACAATGAGCAGTTCTTC. It translates to CASLRAGSSYNEQFF.

This clone was counted once. The V gene is TRBV9, the J gene TRBJ2-7; D is undetermined. The CDR3 totals 14 residues. V was clipped by 3 bases and J by 2 bases, with 12 bases between them. The germline V gene encodes CDR1 SGDLS and CDR2 YYNGEE. The CDR3 coding sequence is TGTGCCAGCAGCGCAACAGACGGCGCCTACGAGCAGTACTTC. Protein: CASSATDGAYEQYF. Full variable domain (remainder filled in from reference TRBV9 and TRBJ2-7): DSGVTQTPKHLITATGQRVTLRCSPRSGDLSVYWYQQSLDQGLQFLIQYYNGEERAKGNILERFSAQQFPDLHSELNLSSLELGDSALYFCASSATDGAYEQYFGPGTRLTVT.

J is TRBJ2-7 and V is TRBV3-1 (or the pseudogene TRBV3-2); possibly TRBD1 or TRBD2 for D (5 bases each). CDR1 LGHDT and CDR2 YNNKEL come from the germline V gene (reference sequence). The ends were cut back, 4 bases at V and 10 bases at J, with 17 bases in the middle. The CDR3 runs to 13 residues. The CDR3 loop is CASSPRIPGLQYF. The CDR3 DNA is TGTGCCAGCAGCCCCCGAATCCCGGGGCTACAGTACTTC.

The chain combines TRBV11-2 with TRBJ1-3, with D possibly TRBD1 on 5 matching bases. The V and J ends lost 7 bases and 0 bases respectively, with 16 bases between them. This CDR3 contains 16 residues. CDR1 SGHAT and CDR2 FQNNGV come from the germline V gene. CDR3 sequence (DNA): TGTGCCAGCATCCCTGCTGGGGCCTACTCTGGAAACACCATATATTTT. Protein: CASIPAGAYSGNTIYF.

This chain links TRBV3-1 (or the pseudogene TRBV3-2) with TRBJ2-7, with TRBD1 as a possible D gene (6 bases). CDR3 length: 16 amino acids. CDR1 and CDR2 (germline): LGHDT, YNNKEL (reference sequence). The V and J ends lost 0 bases and 3 bases respectively, with 15 bases between them. The CDR3 DNA reads as TGTGCCAGCAGCCAAGATGTCTGGGACACCTACTACGAGCAGTACTTC. Translated: CASSQDVWDTYYEQYF.